The entry below describes one T cell receptor (beta chain). This CDR3 contains 13 residues. Trimming took 5 bases from V and 8 from J, leaving 13 bases between them. Germline V gene data show CDR1 as MGHRA and CDR2 as YSYEKL. This sample was taken from a study of blood T cell repertoires in COVID-19. Study in general: The United States, Italy and Spain supplied acute and convalescent COVID-19 samples. From T cells, B-cell-depleted T cells, or PBMCs came the material, which was cDNA or gDNA.

Authors' analysis steps: Estimates of nucleated cell counts were drawn from the amplification of reference gene primers. The data were produced by immunoSEQ multiplex PCR, yet TCRdb's version contains in-frame clones alone and is incomplete. V, J and clone size were drawn from that table, and D and trimming were deduced from the DNA. The table shows about 210,000 clones, with about nine tenths occurring only once. The chain uses TRBV4-1 and TRBJ2-1, with D possibly being TRBD1 (6 bases). The TCR sequence derives from a woman between 35 and 50 years old with acute or convalescent COVID-19. Sequenced material: peripheral blood. Here the CDR3 DNA reads TGCGCCAGCAGCGAGGACAGTTGGTATGAGCAGTTCTTC. Its translation: CASSEDSWYEQFF.